Following are 18 T cell receptor beta chains from one sample sequenced in a study of blood T cell repertoires in COVID-19. Data came from immunoSEQ multiplex PCR; TCRdb stores just in-frame clones and leaves some out. The table records approximately 280,000 clones, approximately 86% of them present only once. The sample consisted of PBMCs or T cells enriched from blood (not recorded which). These receptors came from a woman between 18 and 30 years old who had recovered from COVID-19.

The chain joins TRBV5-1 to TRBJ1-1; D is possibly TRBD1 (6 bases). The V gene's germline CDR1 is SGHRS and CDR2 YFSETQ. This CDR3 contains 15 residues. V lost 0 bases and J 1 base, leaving 10 bases between the germline ends. The CDR3 sequence: CASSLEAGENTEAFF. The CDR3 DNA reads as TGCGCCAGCAGCTTGGAGGCAGGGGAGAACACTGAAGCTTTCTTT. The whole variable domain, remainder taken from reference TRBV5-1 and TRBJ1-1, is KAGVTQTPRYLIKTRGQQVTLSCSPISGHRSVSWYQQTPGQGLQFLFEYFSETQRNKGNFPGRFSGRQFSNSRSEMNVSTLELGDSALYLCASSLEAGENTEAFFGQGTRLTVV.

This clone was observed a few times. The chain is built from TRBV18 and TRBJ2-1; D gene unclear. Germline CDR1 KGHSH, CDR2 LQKENI. Deletions cut 5 bases from V and 3 bases from J, with 11 bases between. This CDR3 is built from 14 residues. CDR3: CASSLGALYNEQFF. As DNA, the CDR3 is TGTGCCAGCTCATTAGGAGCGCTCTACAATGAGCAGTTCTTC.

This sequence joins TRBV6-2 or TRBV6-3 and TRBJ2-7, with 11 nucleotides matching TRBD2. The CDR3 covers 15 residues. From germline, CDR1 is MNHEY and CDR2 SVGEGT. The V gene end was trimmed by 6 bases and the J gene end by 3 bases; junction bases not matched to a gene: 7. CDR3: CASSSGLAAYYEQYF. Written as DNA, the CDR3 is TGTGCCAGCAGCTCGGGACTAGCGGCTTACTACGAGCAGTACTTC.

The gene calls are TRBV25-1 and TRBJ1-1; 8 positions match TRBD1. Germline assignment: CDR1 MGHDK and CDR2 SYGVNS. V lost 6 bases to trimming and J lost 1 base; unmatched junction nucleotides: 13. The CDR3 sequence is 17 residues long. In DNA form, the CDR3 reads TGTGCCAGCAGCCTAGCCACAGGGGGTGGCAGGAACACTGAAGCTTTCTTT. Its translation is CASSLATGGGRNTEAFF. Looking up the rest from reference TRBV25-1 and TRBJ1-1 gives the full variable domain: EADIYQTPRYLVIGTGKKITLECSQTMGHDKMYWYQQDPGMELHLIHYSYGVNSTEKGDLSSESTVSRIRTEHFPLTLESARPSHTSQYLCASSLATGGGRNTEAFFGQGTRLTVV.

The genes are TRBV5-1 and TRBJ1-1, with TRBD1 matching 9 bases. J gave up 2 bases and V 5 bases, and 4 bases lay outside the gene matches. CDR1 and CDR2 (germline): SGHRS, YFSETQ. This CDR3 is 14 amino acids long. The CDR3 region is CASSSQGANTEAFF. As DNA, the CDR3 is TGCGCCAGCAGTTCACAGGGGGCCAACACTGAAGCTTTCTTT. The complete variable domain, with remaining parts taken from reference TRBV5-1 and TRBJ1-1, reads KAGVTQTPRYLIKTRGQQVTLSCSPISGHRSVSWYQQTPGQGLQFLFEYFSETQRNKGNFPGRFSGRQFSNSRSEMNVSTLELGDSALYLCASSSQGANTEAFFGQGTRLTVV.

V is TRBV29-1 and J is TRBJ1-2; the D gene is possibly TRBD1 (5 bases). The CDR3 runs to 13 residues. With 4 bases removed from V and 2 bases from J, the gap between germline ends came to 11 bases. Germline-derived CDR1 and CDR2 are SQVTM and ANQGSEA. The CDR3 DNA reads as TGCAGCGTTGTCCCAGGGCCGAACTATGGCTACACCTTC. This sequence encodes CSVVPGPNYGYTF. Full variable domain (rest looked up from reference TRBV29-1 and TRBJ1-2): SAVISQKPSRDICQRGTSLTIQCQVDSQVTMMFWYRQQPGQSLTLIATANQGSEATYESGFVIDKFPISRPNLTFSTLTVSNMSPEDSSIYLCSVVPGPNYGYTFGSGTRLTVV.

V is TRBV5-6 and J is TRBJ2-1; 7 positions match TRBD2. V lost 2 bases and J lost 8; bases outside the gene matches: 4. The CDR3 runs 13 residues. Germline CDR1 reads SGHDT; CDR2 reads YYEEEE. For the CDR3, the DNA is TGTGCCAGCAGCTTTCCTGGGGGGGATGAGCAGTTCTTC. Protein product: CASSFPGGDEQFF.

The chain uses TRBV25-1 and TRBJ2-2; TRBD1 matches 10 bases. CDR1 MGHDK and CDR2 SYGVNS come from the germline V gene. Trimming cost V 3 bases and J 5 bases; bases outside gene matches: 9. The length of the CDR3 is 17 residues. The CDR3 DNA reads TGTGCCAGCAGTGATGAGTTCGGGACAGGGGATACCGGGGAGCTGTTTTTT. Translating gives CASSDEFGTGDTGELFF.

The J gene is TRBJ2-5, the V gene TRBV30; D perhaps matches TRBD2 (5 bases). Germline CDR1 reads GTSNPN; CDR2 reads SVGIG (reference sequence). V lost 5 bases, J lost 5 bases, and 15 bases lay in between. CDR3 length: 13 amino acids. The CDR3: CAWSELVRETQYF. CDR3 DNA sequence: TGTGCCTGGTCAGAACTAGTGAGGGAGACCCAGTACTTC.

The chain has TRBV30 and TRBJ2-1, with 8 bases fitting TRBD1. The CDR3 sequence is 15 residues long. CDR1 and CDR2 from the germline V gene are GTSNPN and SVGIG (reference sequence). The V and J ends lost 3 bases and 5 bases, in that order; junction bases with no gene match: 9. The CDR3 region is CAWRRGQGRHNEQFF. As DNA, the CDR3 is TGTGCCTGGAGGAGAGGACAGGGAAGACACAATGAGCAGTTCTTC.

The CDR3 coding sequence is TGTGCCAGCTCTCTTAGGCCCGCGGGAGAGCCCTATGGCTACACCTTC. Its protein is CASSLRPAGEPYGYTF. The V gene is TRBV6-6, the J gene TRBJ1-2; D gene uncertain. Germline loops: CDR1 MNHNY, CDR2 SVGAGI (reference sequence). CDR3 size: 16 residues. V lost 8 bases to trimming and J lost 4 bases, with 23 bases between them.

This chain uses TRBV6-5 with TRBJ2-1, with 8 bases fitting TRBD1. The CDR3 covers 14 residues. Germline V lookup: CDR1 MNHEY, CDR2 SVGAGI. V shed 5 bases and J 8 bases; nucleotides not matched to a gene: 8. The CDR3 DNA sequence: TGTGCCAGCAGTCGACAGGGGAGGTTCGATGAGCAGTTCTTC. The encoded protein is CASSRQGRFDEQFF.

This chain uses TRBV7-6 with TRBJ1-2, with a possible D match to TRBD1 (6 bases). The germline CDR1 and CDR2 sequences are SGHVS and FNYEAQ. The CDR3 loop spans 17 amino acids. V lost 4 bases and J lost 1, with 19 bases in between. CDR3 bases: TGTGCCAGCAGCTCTCGGGAGGGACAAGGGCTTAACTATGGCTACACCTTC. Amino acid sequence: CASSSREGQGLNYGYTF.

The chain uses TRBV9 and TRBJ2-5; 8 bases map to TRBD1. V was clipped by 3 bases and J by 5 bases; unmatched bases: 6. In germline, CDR1 is SGDLS, CDR2 YYNGEE. This CDR3 region has 14 residues. This CDR3 reads CASSDQGAGETQYF. In DNA form, the CDR3 reads TGTGCCAGCAGCGACCAGGGGGCGGGTGAGACCCAGTACTTC.

This sequence joins TRBV4-3 and TRBJ1-1; weak D call: TRBD1 (5 bases). Germline V gene lookup returns CDR1 LGHNA and CDR2 YSLEER. Deletions cut 0 bases from V and 0 bases from J, with 14 bases between. This CDR3 contains 17 residues. The CDR3 sequence: CASSQDGTGSLNTEAFF. The CDR3 DNA reads as TGCGCCAGCAGCCAAGATGGTACAGGCTCTCTGAACACTGAAGCTTTCTTT.

CDR3 DNA sequence: TGTGCCAGCAGTAGGGGATTAGGGAACACTGAAGCTTTCTTT. Translating gives CASSRGLGNTEAFF. V gene TRBV5-4 combines with J gene TRBJ1-1; tentative D call: TRBD1 (5 bases). The germline CDR1 and CDR2 sequences are SGHNT and YYREEE (reference sequence). This CDR3 contains 14 residues. Trimming cost V 5 bases and J 1 base, with 12 bases left between them.

The genes are TRBV7-7 and TRBJ2-5, with 12 bases lining up with TRBD2. The V and J ends lost 3 bases and 5 bases, in that order; junction bases with no gene match: 7. Germline-derived CDR1 and CDR2 are SSHAT and FNYEAQ (reference sequence). There are 16 residues in the CDR3. CDR3 DNA: TGTGCCAGCAGCTTGACTAGCGGGAGAACGGGGGAGACCCAGTACTTC. Protein: CASSLTSGRTGETQYF.

V and J are TRBV14 and TRBJ1-3; TRBD1 agrees at 7 bases. Looked up from germline, CDR1 is SGHDN and CDR2 is FVKESK. The V segment lost 4 bases and the J segment 3 bases; nucleotides outside the gene matches: 6. The CDR3 has 15 residues. CDR3 residues: CASSPRGLDGNTIYF. In DNA, the CDR3 is TGTGCCAGCAGCCCTAGGGGGCTAGATGGAAACACCATATATTTT.